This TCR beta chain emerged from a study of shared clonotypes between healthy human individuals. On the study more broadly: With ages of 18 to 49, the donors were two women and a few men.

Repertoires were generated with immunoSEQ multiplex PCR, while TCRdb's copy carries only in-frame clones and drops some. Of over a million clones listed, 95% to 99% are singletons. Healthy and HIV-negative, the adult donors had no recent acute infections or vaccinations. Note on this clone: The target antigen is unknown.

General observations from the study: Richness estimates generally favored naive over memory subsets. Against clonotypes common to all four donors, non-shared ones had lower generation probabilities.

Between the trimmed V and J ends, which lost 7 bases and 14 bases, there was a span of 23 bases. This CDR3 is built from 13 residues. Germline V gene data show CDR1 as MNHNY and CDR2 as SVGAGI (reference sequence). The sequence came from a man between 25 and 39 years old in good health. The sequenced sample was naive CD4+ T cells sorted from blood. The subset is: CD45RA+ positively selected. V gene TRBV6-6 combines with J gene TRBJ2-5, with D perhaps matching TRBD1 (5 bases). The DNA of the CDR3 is TGTGCCAGCACTCAAGAGGTTGAAGGGGCGTACTACTTC. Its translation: CASTQEVEGAYYF.